Listed below are T cell receptor beta chains from one sample, sequenced in a study of shared clonotypes between healthy human individuals. Sequenced by immunoSEQ multiplex PCR; TCRdb stores in-frame clones only, minus some. The sample lists approximately 1,500,000 clones; roughly 95% were seen once. The sample consisted of naive CD4+ T cells sorted from blood. The source is a man under 40 in good health. The CDR3 runs from the conserved cysteine through the conserved F or W. The order of the fields is J gene, V gene, clone size, D gene, CDR3 DNA, CDR3 protein. A D gene is named only where the DNA matches it firmly. For some rows the clone size is stated as once, few or many, or as a class when expanded; others skip it.

j_gene: TRBJ2-7
v_gene: TRBV28
abundance: -
d_gene: TRBD2
CDR3nt: TGTGCCAGCAGTTTGTATCTAGCGGGAACCTACGAGCAGTACTTC
CDR3aa: CASSLYLAGTYEQYF

j_gene: TRBJ1-1
v_gene: TRBV7-6
abundance: once
d_gene: TRBD1
CDR3nt: TGTGCCAGCAGCTCCAGGGGGCAGGCTGAAGCTTTCTTT
CDR3aa: CASSSRGQAEAFF

j_gene: TRBJ2-5
v_gene: TRBV6-6
abundance: -
d_gene: -
CDR3nt: TGTGCCAGCAGGGTTCGGGAGACCCAGTACTTC
CDR3aa: CASRVRETQYF

j_gene: TRBJ2-1
v_gene: TRBV29-1
abundance: -
d_gene: -
CDR3nt: TGCAGCGTTGAAGAGGGTGGTTTAGAGCAGTTCTTC
CDR3aa: CSVEEGGLEQFF

j_gene: TRBJ2-7
v_gene: TRBV11-2
abundance: -
d_gene: -
CDR3nt: TGTGCCAGCAGCCCACATGGGGGGTCCTACGAGCAGTACTTC
CDR3aa: CASSPHGGSYEQYF

j_gene: TRBJ2-5
v_gene: TRBV5-1
abundance: -
d_gene: -
CDR3nt: TGCGCCAGCAGCTTGGCGGGTAGCCAAGAGACCCAGTACTTC
CDR3aa: CASSLAGSQETQYF

j_gene: TRBJ2-7
v_gene: TRBV2
abundance: -
d_gene: -
CDR3nt: TGTGCCAGGTCTATGGAGTACTTC
CDR3aa: CARSMEYF

j_gene: TRBJ2-2
v_gene: TRBV5-4
abundance: -
d_gene: TRBD2
CDR3nt: TGTGCCAGCAGCTACGGGACTAGCGGAAACACCGGGGAGCTGTTTTTT
CDR3aa: CASSYGTSGNTGELFF

j_gene: TRBJ2-7
v_gene: TRBV10-2
abundance: -
d_gene: TRBD1
CDR3nt: TGCGCCAGCAATCATCTAGGACAGGCGATCTACGAGCAGTACTTC
CDR3aa: CASNHLGQAIYEQYF

j_gene: TRBJ2-1
v_gene: TRBV28
abundance: -
d_gene: TRBD2
CDR3nt: TGTGCCAGCAGCAGACTAGCGGGAGGGCTTGAGCAGTTCTTC
CDR3aa: CASSRLAGGLEQFF

j_gene: TRBJ1-2
v_gene: TRBV6-5
abundance: -
d_gene: TRBD1
CDR3nt: TGTGCCAGCAGTTACGGAATACCGGGACAGCCATACACCTTC
CDR3aa: CASSYGIPGQPYTF

j_gene: TRBJ2-3
v_gene: TRBV27
abundance: -
d_gene: TRBD2
CDR3nt: TGTGCCAGCAGTTTCCACGGACTAGCGGGAGGGCCATCGGATACGCAGTATTTT
CDR3aa: CASSFHGLAGGPSDTQYF

j_gene: TRBJ2-2
v_gene: TRBV12-5
abundance: -
d_gene: -
CDR3nt: TGTGCTAGTGGTTTGGTAGACAACCAAATGAACACCGGGGAGCTGTTTTTT
CDR3aa: CASGLVDNQMNTGELFF

j_gene: TRBJ1-2
v_gene: TRBV6-5
abundance: -
d_gene: TRBD1
CDR3nt: TGTGCCAGCAGTTACCAGGGGGCGACCTATGGCTACACCTTC
CDR3aa: CASSYQGATYGYTF

j_gene: TRBJ2-5
v_gene: TRBV5-1
abundance: -
d_gene: TRBD2
CDR3nt: TGCGCCAGCAGCTTGGGGCTAGCGGCGAACCAAGAGACCCAGTACTTC
CDR3aa: CASSLGLAANQETQYF

j_gene: TRBJ2-1
v_gene: TRBV7-9
abundance: -
d_gene: TRBD2
CDR3nt: TGTGCCAGCAGTAGACTAGCGGGGTACAATGAGCAGTTCTTC
CDR3aa: CASSRLAGYNEQFF

j_gene: TRBJ2-1
v_gene: TRBV6-4
abundance: -
d_gene: TRBD2
CDR3nt: TGTGCCAGCAGTGATCGGGGGGAACCCTACAATGAGCAGTTCTTC
CDR3aa: CASSDRGEPYNEQFF

j_gene: TRBJ1-5
v_gene: TRBV2
abundance: -
d_gene: -
CDR3nt: TGTGCCAGCAGTGGAACGGCTAATCAGCCCCAGCATTTT
CDR3aa: CASSGTANQPQHF

j_gene: TRBJ1-4
v_gene: TRBV6-5
abundance: -
d_gene: -
CDR3nt: TGTGCCAGAAAGGGGGGGGATTTCGAAAAACTGTTTTTT
CDR3aa: CARKGGDFEKLFF

j_gene: TRBJ2-7
v_gene: TRBV6-5
abundance: once
d_gene: TRBD1
CDR3nt: TGTGCCAGCAGTTACTCGAGCAGGGGGCATCCCGAGCAGTACTTC
CDR3aa: CASSYSSRGHPEQYF

j_gene: TRBJ1-1
v_gene: TRBV19
abundance: -
d_gene: -
CDR3nt: TGTGCCAGCAAATTGAGTTCTGTATCTGAAGCTTTCTTT
CDR3aa: CASKLSSVSEAFF

j_gene: TRBJ2-2
v_gene: TRBV18
abundance: -
d_gene: -
CDR3nt: TGTGCCAGCTCACCACCCACAGGGCCAGGGGTCGGGGAGCTGTTTTTT
CDR3aa: CASSPPTGPGVGELFF

j_gene: TRBJ2-1
v_gene: TRBV2
abundance: -
d_gene: TRBD2
CDR3nt: TGTGCCAGCAGTCCGACTAGCGGTAACAATGAGCAGTTCTTC
CDR3aa: CASSPTSGNNEQFF

j_gene: TRBJ1-5
v_gene: TRBV28
abundance: -
d_gene: -
CDR3nt: TGTGCCAGCAGACCTACAGGGAGGAATCAGCCCCAGCATTTT
CDR3aa: CASRPTGRNQPQHF

j_gene: TRBJ2-7
v_gene: TRBV6-5
abundance: few
d_gene: TRBD1
CDR3nt: TGTGCCAGCAGAGCGACAGGGAGCTCCTACGAGCAGTACTTC
CDR3aa: CASRATGSSYEQYF

j_gene: TRBJ2-1
v_gene: TRBV7-9
abundance: -
d_gene: TRBD1
CDR3nt: TGTGCCAGCAGCTTAGATGGGACAGGGAGGGACGAGCAGTTCTTC
CDR3aa: CASSLDGTGRDEQFF